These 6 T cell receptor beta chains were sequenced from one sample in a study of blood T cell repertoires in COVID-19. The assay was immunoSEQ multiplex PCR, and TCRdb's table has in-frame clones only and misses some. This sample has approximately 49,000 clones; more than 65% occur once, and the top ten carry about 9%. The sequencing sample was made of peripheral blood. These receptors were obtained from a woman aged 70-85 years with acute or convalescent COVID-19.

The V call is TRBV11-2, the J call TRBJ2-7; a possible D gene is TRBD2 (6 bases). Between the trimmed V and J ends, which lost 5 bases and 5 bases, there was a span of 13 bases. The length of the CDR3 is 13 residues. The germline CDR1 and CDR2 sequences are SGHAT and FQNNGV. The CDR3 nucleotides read TGTGCCAGCAGCCTGGGGCTAGCGAACGAGCAGTACTTC. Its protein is CASSLGLANEQYF.

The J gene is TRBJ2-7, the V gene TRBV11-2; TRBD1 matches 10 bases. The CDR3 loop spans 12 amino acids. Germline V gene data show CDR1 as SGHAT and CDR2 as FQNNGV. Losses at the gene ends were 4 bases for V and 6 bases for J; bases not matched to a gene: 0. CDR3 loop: CASSWDRGEQYF. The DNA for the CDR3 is TGTGCCAGCAGCTGGGACAGGGGCGAGCAGTACTTC.

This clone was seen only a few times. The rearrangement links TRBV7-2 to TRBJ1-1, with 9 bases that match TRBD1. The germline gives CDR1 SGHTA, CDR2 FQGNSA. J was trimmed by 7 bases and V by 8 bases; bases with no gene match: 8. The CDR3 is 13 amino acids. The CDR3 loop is CASGLGQGYEAFF. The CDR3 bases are TGTGCCAGCGGACTTGGACAGGGGTATGAAGCTTTCTTT.

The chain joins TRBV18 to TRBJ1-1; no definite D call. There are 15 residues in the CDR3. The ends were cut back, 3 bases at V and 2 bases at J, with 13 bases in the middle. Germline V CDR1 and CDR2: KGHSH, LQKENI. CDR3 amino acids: CASSPGKTVNTEAFF. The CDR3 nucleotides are TGTGCCAGCTCACCCGGGAAGACGGTCAACACTGAAGCTTTCTTT.

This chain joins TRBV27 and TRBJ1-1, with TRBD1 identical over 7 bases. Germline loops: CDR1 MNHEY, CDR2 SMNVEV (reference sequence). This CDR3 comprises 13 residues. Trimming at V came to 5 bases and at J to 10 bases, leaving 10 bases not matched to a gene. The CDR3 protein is CASSLTGARGAFF. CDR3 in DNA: TGTGCCAGCAGTCTCACAGGGGCCCGGGGAGCTTTCTTT.

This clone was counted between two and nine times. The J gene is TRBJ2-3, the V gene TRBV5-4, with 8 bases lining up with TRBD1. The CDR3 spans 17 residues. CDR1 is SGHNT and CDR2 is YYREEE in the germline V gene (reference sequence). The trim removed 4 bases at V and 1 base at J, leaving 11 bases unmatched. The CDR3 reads CASSDGEDRAGTDTQYF. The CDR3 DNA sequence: TGTGCCAGCAGCGACGGAGAGGACAGGGCTGGCACAGATACGCAGTATTTT. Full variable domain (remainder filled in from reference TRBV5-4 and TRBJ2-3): ETGVTQSPTHLIKTRGQQVTLRCSSQSGHNTVSWYQQALGQGPQFIFQYYREEENGRGNFPPRFSGLQFPNYSSELNVNALELDDSALYLCASSDGEDRAGTDTQYFGPGTRLTVL.